A single sample gave rise to the 14 T cell receptor beta chains below, sequenced in a study of T-cell reconstitution after alpha-beta-depleted transplantation in children. A TCRbeta library incorporating unique molecular identifiers was prepared. TCRdb reprocessed the PCR reads via MiXCR and lists one record per CDR3 protein. This sample has about 270,000 distinct CDR3 sequences; 9.5% to 10% occur once, and the top ten carry around 10%. Sequenced material: PBMCs from the stem cell graft donor, taken from the stem cell graft. These receptors all stem from a human donor who donated a stem cell graft to a child with SCID.

The V gene is TRBV10-3, the J gene TRBJ2-2; D remains ambiguous. The V gene's germline CDR1 is ENHRY and CDR2 SYGVKD. The CDR3 totals 14 residues. The V gene lost 4 bases and the J gene lost 2 bases, with 8 bases spanning the gap. The CDR3 protein is CAISVGTNTGELFF. The CDR3 region has the DNA TGTGCCATCAGTGTGGGTACTAACACCGGGGAGCTGTTTTTT.

This clonotype was detected ten times or more. CDR3 residues: CASKRTGGTDTQYF. The CDR3 DNA is TGTGCCAGCAAAAGGACAGGGGGCACAGATACGCAGTATTTT. The chain joins TRBV7-3 to TRBJ2-3; 9 positions agree with TRBD1. Germline values: CDR1 SGHTA, CDR2 FQGTGA. The V segment lost 7 bases and the J segment 1 base; nucleotides outside the gene matches: 3. This CDR3 comprises 14 residues.

Many counts were recorded for this clonotype. The chain combines TRBV28 with TRBJ2-1, with a weak D call TRBD2 (6 bases). The CDR3 loop spans 15 amino acids. Germline V gene sequence: CDR1 MDHEN, CDR2 SYDVKM. Trimming cost V 5 bases and J 1 base, with 12 bases left between them. In nucleotides, the CDR3 is TGTGCCAGCAGTAAGCTAGCGACGTCCTACAATGAGCAGTTCTTC. Its translation is CASSKLATSYNEQFF. Complete variable domain (other parts from reference TRBV28 and TRBJ2-1): DVKVTQSSRYLVKRTGEKVFLECVQDMDHENMFWYRQDPGLGLRLIYFSYDVKMKEKGDIPEGYSVSREKKERFSLILESASTNQTSMYLCASSKLATSYNEQFFGPGTRLTVL.

This chain connects TRBV5-1 to TRBJ2-2; D gene uncertain. CDR1 SGHRS and CDR2 YFSETQ come from the germline V gene. This CDR3 is built from 17 residues. Trimming took off 1 base at V and 2 bases at J, with 15 bases between the two ends. The CDR3 coding sequence is TGCGCCAGCAGCTTGCAGAGCTCCCTTCTTAACACCGGGGAGCTGTTTTTT. Its translation is CASSLQSSLLNTGELFF.

This clonotype appeared a few times. The chain couples TRBV20-1 to TRBJ2-3, with D perhaps matching TRBD1 or TRBD2 (6 bases each). The V end was cut by 6 bases, the J end by 4 bases, with 20 bases between. The CDR3 spans 15 residues. Germline V gene sequence: CDR1 DFQATT, CDR2 SNEGSKA (reference sequence). The CDR3: CSATAPGASPDTQYF. CDR3 coding DNA: TGCAGTGCAACCGCCCCGGGGGCTTCCCCAGATACGCAGTATTTT.

This clonotype was seen a few times. A much larger clonotype is one base distant, so this may be a read error. The V gene is TRBV5-1, the J gene TRBJ2-1; 7 bases line up with TRBD1. There are 13 residues in the CDR3. The V segment lost 3 bases and the J segment 5 bases; nucleotides outside the gene matches: 2. The V gene's germline CDR1 is SGHRS and CDR2 YFSETQ. The CDR3 region has the DNA TGCGCCAGCAGCTCGGGACAGAACAATGAGCAGTTCTTC. Its translation: CASSSGQNNEQFF.

This chain uses TRBV3-1 with TRBJ2-5; D is ambiguous. V was clipped by 1 base and J by 2 bases, with 11 bases between them. Germline V gene data show CDR1 as LGHDT and CDR2 as YNNKEL (reference sequence). This CDR3 comprises 15 residues. CDR3 sequence reads: CASSQGGIGQETQYF. The CDR3 DNA reads as TGTGCCAGCAGCCAAGGTGGAATCGGTCAAGAGACCCAGTACTTC.

The CDR3 nucleotides are TGCGCCAGCAGCTCGTTGTGGGGGGGGGACGAGCAGTACTTC. It specifies CASSSLWGGDEQYF. The chain has TRBV5-1 and TRBJ2-7; TRBD2 matches at 7 bases. The germline gives CDR1 SGHRS, CDR2 YFSETQ. V trimming: 3 bases; J trimming: 5 bases; junction bases outside the gene matches: 8. This CDR3 has 14 amino acids.

The V call is TRBV6-1, the J call TRBJ1-6; D is possibly TRBD1 (5 bases). V dropped 10 bases and J dropped 0 bases, with 16 bases sitting between them. This CDR3 contains 16 residues. Germline V gene sequence: CDR1 MNHNS, CDR2 SASEGT. For the CDR3, the DNA is TGTGCCATCCGGAATCACAGGAGCTCCTATAATTCACCCCTCCACTTT. Amino acids: CAIRNHRSSYNSPLHF.

This chain links TRBV11-2 with TRBJ2-3; possibly TRBD2 for D (6 bases). CDR1 SGHAT and CDR2 FQNNGV come from the germline V gene. The CDR3 extends over 15 amino acids. Trimming stripped 5 bases from V and 2 bases from J, with 14 bases between. The CDR3 is CASSHTGGFTDTQYF. CDR3 nucleotide sequence: TGTGCCAGCAGCCACACTGGAGGGTTCACAGATACGCAGTATTTT.

This rearrangement joins TRBV20-1 to TRBJ2-1; the D is unclear. Germline-derived CDR1 and CDR2 are DFQATT and SNEGSKA (reference sequence). This CDR3 has 13 residues. The V end lost 5 bases, the J end lost 9 bases, and 17 bases lay between the germline ends. CDR3 DNA sequence: TGCAGTGCTCCAGCCACCCTAGGCGGTGAGCAGTTCTTC. It translates to CSAPATLGGEQFF.

This clonotype occurred many times. This chain joins TRBV5-1 and TRBJ2-1; 9 bases fit TRBD1. The V segment lost 1 base and the J segment 4 bases; nucleotides outside the gene matches: 3. Germline V lookup: CDR1 SGHRS, CDR2 YFSETQ. The CDR3 runs 15 residues. CDR3 residues: CASSLSGTGYNEQFF. In DNA, the CDR3 is TGCGCCAGCAGCTTGTCCGGGACAGGGTACAATGAGCAGTTCTTC.

V gene TRBV20-1 combines with J gene TRBJ2-7; TRBD1 aligns across 10 bases. The CDR3 runs 13 residues. Germline values: CDR1 DFQATT, CDR2 SNEGSKA (reference sequence). V lost 5 bases, J lost 4 bases, and 5 bases stayed unmatched. In DNA, the CDR3 is TGCAGTGCTGGCCGGGACAGGGGATACGAGCAGTACTTC. Its translation: CSAGRDRGYEQYF.

Only a few counts were recorded for this clonotype. The chain recombines TRBV7-9 with TRBJ2-3; no clear D. The CDR3 length is 15 residues. Trimming removed 2 bases from V and 5 bases from J, with 14 bases in between. The germline V gene encodes CDR1 SEHNR and CDR2 FQNEAQ (reference sequence). Here the CDR3 reads CASSLTDTVGDTQYF. CDR3 bases: TGTGCCAGCAGCTTAACCGATACGGTGGGAGATACGCAGTATTTT.